One sample yielded the 14 T cell receptor beta chains listed below, sequenced in a study of blood T cells in healthy people across ages (dated by TCRdb to 2013 to 2016). Library preparation was by 5' RACE. The reads were generated on an Illumina HiSeq 2500. A second roughly 6 to 11 cycle PCR used a sample-barcoded 5' primer and a J-beta primer mix. Through fastp at Q25 and MiXCR, TCRdb rebuilt clones from the public reads, retaining in-frame beta chains. Identical CDR3 proteins give one entry, which carries the most common genes and DNA. The sample table shows 800,000 or so distinct CDR3 sequences, and approximately 25% are seen once. Of the sample, under 4.5% is held by the ten largest clones. This same sample was also part of a study on T cells of mothers and their children.

Sequencing was performed on blood. All receptors come from a boy between 10 and 17 years old in good health.

The table lists this clonotype with a count of one. This chain links TRBV12-3 or TRBV12-4 with TRBJ1-5, with D maybe TRBD1 (6 bases). The V end was cut by 6 bases, the J end by 0 bases, with 18 bases between. CDR3 length equals 17 residues. The CDR3 sequence: CASSLRTVRDSNQPQHF. Written as DNA, the CDR3 is TGTGCCAGCAGCCTAAGGACAGTGAGAGATAGCAATCAGCCCCAGCATTTT.

This clonotype was counted a few times. This sequence joins TRBV6-1 and TRBJ2-5; possibly TRBD1 for D (6 bases). Germline lookup yields CDR1 MNHNS and CDR2 SASEGT. Trimming removed 11 bases at V and 4 bases at J, with 17 bases between. The CDR3 length is 13 residues. CDR3 DNA: TGTGCCGGCAATCGACAGGAAGGAGAGACCCAGTACTTC. Protein product: CAGNRQEGETQYF.

This clonotype has a handful of counts. V gene TRBV3-1 combines with J gene TRBJ2-3, with D possibly TRBD2 on 6 matching bases. Trimming cost V 4 bases and J 6 bases, with 14 bases left between them. There are 14 residues in the CDR3. Germline CDR1 and CDR2: LGHDT and YNNKEL (reference sequence). CDR3 sequence: CASSRQLATDTQYF. Here the CDR3 DNA reads TGTGCCAGCAGCCGACAACTAGCTACCGATACGCAGTATTTT.

The V and J genes are TRBV20-1 and TRBJ1-2, with 7 bases aligning to TRBD1. CDR3 size: 13 residues. Germline loops: CDR1 DFQATT, CDR2 SNEGSKA (reference sequence). Trimming took 5 bases from V and 8 from J; bases not matched to a gene: 11. The CDR3: CSAAAGGGRGYTF. For the CDR3, the DNA is TGCAGTGCTGCTGCAGGGGGTGGTAGGGGCTACACCTTC.

The table lists this clonotype with a few counts. The chain uses TRBV14 and TRBJ2-7; 7 bases are a match to TRBD1. Trimming cost V 1 base and J 4 bases; bases outside gene matches: 10. The CDR3 totals 16 residues. Per germline, CDR1 SGHDN and CDR2 FVKESK. CDR3 amino acids: CASSQAGNRGMYEQYF. CDR3 DNA: TGTGCCAGCAGCCAAGCAGGGAACAGGGGAATGTACGAGCAGTACTTC.

This clonotype was seen a handful of times. This CDR3 is CSAAGTGSFVNYGYTF. The CDR3 bases are TGCAGTGCGGCCGGGACAGGGTCTTTCGTTAACTATGGCTACACCTTC. The genes are TRBV20-1 and TRBJ1-2; 9 nucleotides line up with TRBD1. The germline V gene encodes CDR1 DFQATT and CDR2 SNEGSKA (reference sequence). This CDR3 is built from 16 residues. Trimming took 6 bases from V and 1 from J; bases not matched to a gene: 12.

The J gene is TRBJ1-1, the V gene TRBV5-1, with 9 positions matching TRBD1. From germline, CDR1 is SGHRS and CDR2 YFSETQ. With 4 bases clipped from V and 4 bases from J, the junction kept 8 bases outside the gene matches. This CDR3 has 15 amino acids. The CDR3 bases are TGCGCCAGCAGCACGGGACAGGGAGGGGGCACTGAAGCTTTCTTT. This codes for CASSTGQGGGTEAFF.

This clonotype was observed a handful of times. J is TRBJ2-5 and V is TRBV7-9; D is tentatively TRBD1 or TRBD2 (5 bases each). V lost 5 bases, J lost 4 bases, and 20 bases lay in between. The germline V gene has CDR1 SEHNR and CDR2 FQNEAQ (reference sequence). CDR3 length equals 16 residues. In DNA form, the CDR3 reads TGTGCCAGCAGCCCGGGGCGTATTGAGTTTAGAGAGACCCAGTACTTC. This encodes CASSPGRIEFRETQYF.

The rearrangement links TRBV7-8 to TRBJ2-7, with 12 bases matching TRBD2. The V segment lost 4 bases and the J segment 0 bases; nucleotides outside the gene matches: 4. This CDR3 has 16 amino acids. Germline-derived CDR1 and CDR2 are SGHVS and FQNEAQ. In DNA form, the CDR3 reads TGTGCCAGCAGCTATTCGACTAGCGGGGGCTCCTACGAGCAGTACTTC. Amino acid sequence: CASSYSTSGGSYEQYF. The full variable domain, in which reference TRBV7-8 and TRBJ2-7 provide the parts outside the CDR3, is GAGVSQSPRYKVAKRGQDVALRCDPISGHVSLFWYQQALGQGPEFLTYFQNEAQLDKSGLPSDRFFAERPEGSVSTLKIQRTQQEDSAVYLCASSYSTSGGSYEQYFGPGTRLTVT.

The CDR3 loop is CSVETDGYTF. DNA for the CDR3: TGCAGCGTTGAGACTGATGGCTACACCTTC. The chain combines TRBV29-1 with TRBJ1-2; D gene unclear. The germline CDR1 and CDR2 sequences are SQVTM and ANQGSEA. The ends were cut back, 3 bases at V and 6 bases at J, with 5 bases in the middle. CDR3 length equals 10 residues.

In its sample, this clonotype was seen a few times. The chain uses TRBV7-2 and TRBJ1-4; D is possibly TRBD1 (6 bases). The CDR3 runs to 15 residues. Germline V gives CDR1 SGHTA, CDR2 FQGNSA. The germline V and J ends were trimmed by 7 bases and 8 bases, with 20 bases remaining between them. The CDR3 protein is CASTRGGGQGEKLFF. CDR3 DNA: TGTGCCAGCACCCGAGGAGGGGGGCAGGGAGAAAAACTGTTTTTT.

V gene TRBV20-1 combines with J gene TRBJ1-2; 8 bases are shared with TRBD1. The CDR3 is 16 residues long. V trimming: 0 bases; J trimming: 4 bases; junction bases outside the gene matches: 10. Germline V CDR1 and CDR2: DFQATT, SNEGSKA (reference sequence). The CDR3 sequence: CSARDGRGQGGYGYTF. DNA of the CDR3: TGCAGTGCTAGAGATGGTAGAGGACAGGGAGGCTATGGCTACACCTTC.

J is TRBJ2-5 and V is TRBV29-1, with D perhaps TRBD2 (6 bases). Trimming removed 7 bases at V and 4 bases at J, with 19 bases between. The V gene's germline CDR1 is SQVTM and CDR2 ANQGSEA. The CDR3 consists of 14 residues. CDR3 sequence reads: CSAEVPEEGETQYF. As DNA, the CDR3 is TGCAGCGCCGAGGTGCCTGAGGAGGGAGAGACCCAGTACTTC.

This sequence joins TRBV5-6 and TRBJ2-1; no clear D gene. The tail of the sequence fits TRBJ2-5 better, so the J call may be wrong. Germline CDR1 SGHDT, CDR2 YYEEEE. There are 15 residues in the CDR3. The DNA for the CDR3 is TGTGCCAGCAGCTTTGGTCGACATTTCCAAGAGACCCAGTACTTC. Translation gives CASSFGRHFQETQYF.